The 2 T cell receptor beta chains listed next were all sequenced from one sample in a study of identical twins. TCRdb re-analysed the 5' RACE reads in MiXCR, keeping a single row per CDR3 protein. The sample shows hundreds of thousands of distinct CDR3 sequences, 21% of them seen only once. These data also formed part of another study, on T cells expressing NK-cell markers.

Sequenced material: PBMCs. These receptors all come from a woman in her late teens or twenties in good health.

J is TRBJ2-2 and V is TRBV12-3 or TRBV12-4; TRBD1 is a possible D gene (7 bases). Trimming pared 8 bases from V and 3 bases from J, leaving 13 bases between. The CDR3 is made up of 14 amino acids. CDR3 loop: CASGGTDYTGELFF. As DNA, the CDR3 is TGTGCCAGCGGCGGGACAGATTACACCGGGGAGCTGTTTTTT.

This clonotype was seen more than once but under ten times. The chain links TRBV7-8 to TRBJ1-5; 7 positions agree with TRBD1. Looked up from germline, CDR1 is SGHVS and CDR2 is FQNEAQ. Unmatched junction bases numbered 2, after V lost 5 bases and J lost 7 bases. This CDR3 has 12 residues. CDR3: CASSMTGQPQHF. The CDR3 DNA reads TGTGCCAGCAGCATGACAGGGCAGCCCCAGCATTTT.